Given below is one TCR beta chain in context. The antigen remains unidentified. Trimming left V 1 base short and J 2 bases short, with 12 bases between. Germline CDR1 SGHDN, CDR2 FVKESK. This CDR3 region has 15 residues. The data belong to a study of OX40 agonist ivuxolimab in advanced cancers. For the study at large: Patients received intravenous ivuxolimab every 2 weeks at 0.01 to 10 mg/kg. Findings of the study overall: Doses of 0.1 to 3.0 mg/kg were accompanied by clonal expansion of CD4+ and CD8+ blood T cells by week 6. Among the lowest peripheral clonal expansion occurred in 0.1-3.0 mg/kg partial responders.

Patients had blood sampled at baseline and again on cycle 4 day 1 and cycle 7 day 1. Only in-frame clones appear in the TCRdb table, and some are missing; sequencing was by immunoSEQ multiplex PCR. This table has 150,000 to 170,000 clones, around 94% appearing once. The TCR sequence derives from an adult with an advanced solid tumor such as melanoma, head and neck, liver or kidney cancer. Source: CD4+ or CD8+ T cells sorted from blood, taken in a trial of the OX40 agonist ivuxolimab. This rearrangement joins TRBV14 to TRBJ2-7; D uncertain. DNA of the CDR3: TGTGCCAGCAGCCAAGTCCAACAACCGCCCTACGAGCAGTACTTC. Amino acid sequence: CASSQVQQPPYEQYF.